A selection of T cell receptor beta chains follows, all from one sample in a study of blood T cell repertoires in COVID-19. Generated by immunoSEQ multiplex PCR, the TCRdb table keeps only in-frame clones and is missing some. This table has roughly 32,000 clones, about 90% appearing once. Sample: peripheral blood. These TCRs come from a human donor in a cohort sampled during active COVID-19. The CDR3 runs from the conserved cysteine through the conserved F or W. The D gene is left open where the match is weak. Clone size is not always given. Where it is, it says once, few, many or a class for expanded clones.

J gene: TRBJ1-2
V gene: TRBV9
D gene: TRBD1
clone size: .
CDR3 DNA: TGTGCCAGCAGCGTAGAGCGACAGGGGAACTATGGCTACACCTTC
CDR3 protein: CASSVERQGNYGYTF

J gene: TRBJ2-6
V gene: TRBV6-5
D gene: .
clone size: .
CDR3 DNA: TGTGCCAGCAGTCGAGGGGGAACTGGGGCCAACGTCCTGACTTTC
CDR3 protein: CASSRGGTGANVLTF

J gene: TRBJ1-5
V gene: TRBV2
D gene: TRBD1
clone size: once
CDR3 DNA: TGTGCCAGCAGACCCGGGACAGGGAGTAATCAGCCCCAGCATTTT
CDR3 protein: CASRPGTGSNQPQHF

J gene: TRBJ2-7
V gene: TRBV6-4
D gene: TRBD1
clone size: .
CDR3 DNA: TGTGCCTCCCGACAGGGGGACCCCTACGAGCAGTACTTC
CDR3 protein: CASRQGDPYEQYF

J gene: TRBJ1-2
V gene: TRBV6-5
D gene: TRBD1
clone size: .
CDR3 DNA: TGTGCCAGCAGCCCCGGGGAGGCAGGGGGGGGCTACACCTTC
CDR3 protein: CASSPGEAGGGYTF

J gene: TRBJ2-3
V gene: TRBV7-9
D gene: .
clone size: .
CDR3 DNA: TGTGCCAGCAGCTACTCAGGGCACGGCACAGATACGCAGTATTTT
CDR3 protein: CASSYSGHGTDTQYF

J gene: TRBJ1-1
V gene: TRBV19
D gene: TRBD1
clone size: .
CDR3 DNA: TGTGCCAGTAGCTTCCGGACAGGGAGAGGGACTGAAGCTTTCTTT
CDR3 protein: CASSFRTGRGTEAFF

J gene: TRBJ2-1
V gene: TRBV29-1
D gene: TRBD1
clone size: .
CDR3 DNA: TGCAGCGTTGAGGGACAGTATGAGCAGTTCTTC
CDR3 protein: CSVEGQYEQFF

J gene: TRBJ1-2
V gene: TRBV19
D gene: .
clone size: few
CDR3 DNA: TGTGCCAGCGCTCAATCGACAGGAACCGGGGGCTACACCTTC
CDR3 protein: CASAQSTGTGGYTF

J gene: TRBJ2-7
V gene: TRBV3-1/TRBV3-2
D gene: TRBD2
clone size: .
CDR3 DNA: TGTGCCAGCAGCCTACCGGGACTAAGCCCCCGACAGTACTTC
CDR3 protein: CASSLPGLSPRQYF

J gene: TRBJ2-7
V gene: TRBV10-1
D gene: .
clone size: once
CDR3 DNA: TGCGCCAGCAGTGAATCGGGGGACGTCTACGAGCAGTACTTC
CDR3 protein: CASSESGDVYEQYF

J gene: TRBJ2-7
V gene: TRBV5-1
D gene: .
clone size: .
CDR3 DNA: TGCGCCAGCAGCTTGGGGGACTGGTACGAGCAGTACTTC
CDR3 protein: CASSLGDWYEQYF

J gene: TRBJ2-7
V gene: TRBV6-6
D gene: TRBD1
clone size: .
CDR3 DNA: TGTGCCAGCAGCCGCGGACAGGGGAACGAGCAGTACTTC
CDR3 protein: CASSRGQGNEQYF

J gene: TRBJ1-3
V gene: TRBV9
D gene: TRBD1
clone size: .
CDR3 DNA: TGTGCCAGCAGCGTCGGGACAGTTGGAAACACCATATATTTT
CDR3 protein: CASSVGTVGNTIYF

J gene: TRBJ2-3
V gene: TRBV6-5
D gene: .
clone size: .
CDR3 DNA: TGTGCCAGCAGCCGGGACTTCGCTAGCACAGATACGCAGTATTTT
CDR3 protein: CASSRDFASTDTQYF

J gene: TRBJ2-1
V gene: TRBV7-8
D gene: .
clone size: .
CDR3 DNA: TGTGCCAGCAGCTTAGCTTCAGGCAATGAGCAGTTCTTC
CDR3 protein: CASSLASGNEQFF

J gene: TRBJ1-2
V gene: TRBV5-1
D gene: TRBD1
clone size: .
CDR3 DNA: TGCGCCAGCAGCCCCGACAGGGGTTACTATGGCTACACCTTC
CDR3 protein: CASSPDRGYYGYTF

J gene: TRBJ2-7
V gene: TRBV3-1/TRBV3-2
D gene: .
clone size: .
CDR3 DNA: TGTGCCAGCAGCCTATCCAGGGACGAGCAGTACTTC
CDR3 protein: CASSLSRDEQYF

J gene: TRBJ2-1
V gene: TRBV19
D gene: TRBD2
clone size: .
CDR3 DNA: TGTGCCAGTAGTAAAGTGCTAGCGGATAATGAGCAGTTCTTC
CDR3 protein: CASSKVLADNEQFF

J gene: TRBJ2-1
V gene: TRBV7-8
D gene: TRBD1
clone size: .
CDR3 DNA: TGTGCCAGCAGCTACGGGACAGGGGCTGGCAATGAGCAGTTCTTC
CDR3 protein: CASSYGTGAGNEQFF

J gene: TRBJ2-1
V gene: TRBV11-2
D gene: TRBD2
clone size: .
CDR3 DNA: TGTGCCAGCGGTACTAGCGGGGGGCCCGGCAATGAGCAGTTCTTC
CDR3 protein: CASGTSGGPGNEQFF

J gene: TRBJ2-5
V gene: TRBV19
D gene: .
clone size: .
CDR3 DNA: TGTGCCAGTAGCAGGGGTCGGGCAGAGACCCAGTACTTC
CDR3 protein: CASSRGRAETQYF

J gene: TRBJ1-2
V gene: TRBV30
D gene: TRBD1
clone size: few
CDR3 DNA: TGTGCCTGGAGGCGGGACAGACCCTATGGCTACACCTTC
CDR3 protein: CAWRRDRPYGYTF

J gene: TRBJ2-7
V gene: TRBV11-2
D gene: .
clone size: .
CDR3 DNA: TGTGCCAGCAGCTTCGGCGGCAGGGCGAGCGAGCAGTACTTC
CDR3 protein: CASSFGGRASEQYF

J gene: TRBJ2-2
V gene: TRBV4-1
D gene: .
clone size: .
CDR3 DNA: TGCGCCAGCAGCTATCGGGGGATCAACACCGGGGAGCTGTTTTTT
CDR3 protein: CASSYRGINTGELFF

J gene: TRBJ2-2
V gene: TRBV4-1
D gene: TRBD2
clone size: .
CDR3 DNA: TGCGCCAGCAGCCAAGATCTAGCGGGGGCCAACACCGGGGAGCTGTTTTTT
CDR3 protein: CASSQDLAGANTGELFF

J gene: TRBJ2-7
V gene: TRBV7-5
D gene: .
clone size: .
CDR3 DNA: TGTGCCAGAAGCATCACTAGCGGGGGTCACTCCTACGAGCAGTACTTC
CDR3 protein: CARSITSGGHSYEQYF

J gene: TRBJ1-5
V gene: TRBV6-5
D gene: .
clone size: .
CDR3 DNA: TGTGCCAGCAGCCGGGGGGGTAGCAATCAGCCCCAGCATTTT
CDR3 protein: CASSRGGSNQPQHF

J gene: TRBJ1-6
V gene: TRBV5-1
D gene: TRBD1
clone size: .
CDR3 DNA: TGCGCCAACAGCCGGGACAGGGCGGATAATTCACCCCTCCACTTT
CDR3 protein: CANSRDRADNSPLHF

J gene: TRBJ1-2
V gene: TRBV7-8
D gene: .
clone size: .
CDR3 DNA: TGTGCCAGCAGCTTAGCTGTCCCTACGGGGGGCTACACCTTC
CDR3 protein: CASSLAVPTGGYTF

J gene: TRBJ2-2
V gene: TRBV2
D gene: .
clone size: .
CDR3 DNA: TGTGCCAGCGACCGCGGGGCGAACACCGGGGAGCTGTTTTTT
CDR3 protein: CASDRGANTGELFF

J gene: TRBJ1-6
V gene: TRBV15
D gene: .
clone size: .
CDR3 DNA: TGTGCCACCAGCAGAGATGCCGTGTGGGGGGGAGTAGGATCACCCCTCCACTTT
CDR3 protein: CATSRDAVWGGVGSPLHF

J gene: TRBJ1-1
V gene: TRBV4-1
D gene: TRBD1
clone size: .
CDR3 DNA: TGCGCCAGCAGCCAAAGTCAGGGGGCGAAGAACACTGAAGCTTTCTTT
CDR3 protein: CASSQSQGAKNTEAFF

J gene: TRBJ2-3
V gene: TRBV2
D gene: TRBD1
clone size: .
CDR3 DNA: TGTGCCAGCAGTGAAAGGGGACAGGGGACAGGAGGTGATACGCAGTATTTT
CDR3 protein: CASSERGQGTGGDTQYF

J gene: TRBJ1-2
V gene: TRBV7-8
D gene: TRBD1
clone size: .
CDR3 DNA: TGTGCCAGCAGTTCCGGTCCGGGACAGGGGAACTATGGCTACACCTTC
CDR3 protein: CASSSGPGQGNYGYTF

J gene: TRBJ1-1
V gene: TRBV11-2
D gene: TRBD1
clone size: .
CDR3 DNA: TGTGCCAGCAGGTCCGGGACAGGGCGCACTGAAGCTTTCTTT
CDR3 protein: CASRSGTGRTEAFF

J gene: TRBJ2-2
V gene: TRBV7-8
D gene: .
clone size: .
CDR3 DNA: TGTGCCAGCAGCCCCGGACAGCGCACCGGGGAGCTGTTTTTT
CDR3 protein: CASSPGQRTGELFF

J gene: TRBJ2-3
V gene: TRBV3-1/TRBV3-2
D gene: TRBD2
clone size: .
CDR3 DNA: TGTGCCAGCAGCGCTGAGGGAGCGGGGGGGCGTACAGATACGCAGTATTTT
CDR3 protein: CASSAEGAGGRTDTQYF

J gene: TRBJ2-1
V gene: TRBV7-9
D gene: TRBD2
clone size: .
CDR3 DNA: TGTGCCAGCAGGGAGGCTCTAGCGGGGGGCAATGAGCAGTTCTTC
CDR3 protein: CASREALAGGNEQFF

J gene: TRBJ2-5
V gene: TRBV27
D gene: TRBD2
clone size: .
CDR3 DNA: TGTGCCAGCAGGACCAGCGGGGGAGGGACCCAGTACTTC
CDR3 protein: CASRTSGGGTQYF

J gene: TRBJ1-4
V gene: TRBV5-1
D gene: TRBD1
clone size: .
CDR3 DNA: TGCGCCAGCAACAAGGAGGGACAGGGACATGAAAAACTGTTTTTT
CDR3 protein: CASNKEGQGHEKLFF

J gene: TRBJ2-7
V gene: TRBV7-2
D gene: TRBD1
clone size: .
CDR3 DNA: TGTGCCAGCAGCTTAAGGGCCCGTACGGGGACAGGGAGGTACGAGCAGTACTTC
CDR3 protein: CASSLRARTGTGRYEQYF

J gene: TRBJ1-5
V gene: TRBV2
D gene: TRBD1
clone size: .
CDR3 DNA: TGTGCCAGCAGCCGGACAGGGGACGGTCAGCCCCAGCATTTT
CDR3 protein: CASSRTGDGQPQHF

J gene: TRBJ1-3
V gene: TRBV12-5
D gene: TRBD1
clone size: once
CDR3 DNA: TGTGCTAGTGGTTTGGTACTGGTACAGGGGGATTCTGGAAACACCATATATTTT
CDR3 protein: CASGLVLVQGDSGNTIYF

J gene: TRBJ2-5
V gene: TRBV19
D gene: TRBD2
clone size: .
CDR3 DNA: TGTGCCAGTAGGGGACTATCCCAAGAGACCCAGTACTTC
CDR3 protein: CASRGLSQETQYF

J gene: TRBJ1-4
V gene: TRBV7-9
D gene: .
clone size: .
CDR3 DNA: TGTGCCAGCAGCCCGAGGGCGGGGAGAACTAATGAAAAACTGTTTTTT
CDR3 protein: CASSPRAGRTNEKLFF